The 16 T cell receptor beta chains in this list originate from one sample, sequenced in a study of T cells in Graves' hyperthyroidism and ophthalmopathy. Researchers took RNA transcripts and amplified the TCR beta CDR3 regions from them. The HTBI primer set was used in a first-round RT-PCR of the TCR CDR3. TCRdb re-derived calls from the multiplex PCR reads in MiXCR, one entry per CDR3 protein. The sample has 730,000 or so distinct CDR3 sequences; roughly a sixth are singletons. The sample consisted of blood. These receptors were taken from a woman between 45 and 65 years old with Graves' hyperthyroidism that later progressed to Graves' ophthalmopathy.

This clonotype has a count of ten or more. This chain links TRBV5-1 with TRBJ2-1; 8 positions agree with TRBD2. V was clipped by 4 bases and J by 8 bases; unmatched bases: 11. The CDR3 length is 15 residues. Germline V gene data show CDR1 as SGHRS and CDR2 as YFSETQ. The CDR3 region has the DNA TGCGCCAGCAGCGCGACCGAAACTAGCGGTCATGAGCAGTTCTTC. This sequence encodes CASSATETSGHEQFF.

This chain links TRBV6-1 with TRBJ2-3; TRBD2 is a possible D gene (7 bases). V was shortened by 9 bases and J by 3 bases, with 16 bases between the two germline ends. This CDR3 has 14 amino acids. CDR1 is MNHNS and CDR2 is SASEGT in the germline V gene. The CDR3 DNA is TGTGCCAGTGGGAGGGGGGGCTCAACAGATACGCAGTATTTT. This translates into CASGRGGSTDTQYF.

V gene TRBV5-1 combines with J gene TRBJ1-5, with unresolved D. Germline CDR1 SGHRS, CDR2 YFSETQ. CDR3 length: 16 amino acids. The germline V and J ends were trimmed by 1 base and 1 base, with 12 bases remaining between them. CDR3 sequence reads: CASSLIPGLSNQPQHF. CDR3 bases: TGCGCCAGCAGCTTGATACCCGGACTGAGCAATCAGCCCCAGCATTTT. The full variable domain, with the rest looked up from reference TRBV5-1 and TRBJ1-5, is KAGVTQTPRYLIKTRGQQVTLSCSPISGHRSVSWYQQTPGQGLQFLFEYFSETQRNKGNFPGRFSGRQFSNSRSEMNVSTLELGDSALYLCASSLIPGLSNQPQHFGDGTRLSIL.

The chain couples TRBV6-1 to TRBJ1-1; TRBD1 might be the D (5 bases). Germline assignment: CDR1 MNHNS and CDR2 SASEGT. The CDR3 totals 14 residues. V lost 7 bases and J 0 bases, leaving 12 bases between the germline ends. The CDR3 protein is CASNTGVLNTEAFF. CDR3 nucleotides: TGTGCCAGCAACACAGGAGTCTTGAACACTGAAGCTTTCTTT.

This clonotype showed up just a few times. The CDR3 nucleotides are TGCGCCAGCAGCGGGCGGACAGCCCCGAACACCGGGGAGCTGTTTTTT. This codes for CASSGRTAPNTGELFF. J is TRBJ2-2 and V is TRBV5-1; D perhaps matches TRBD1 (6 bases). In germline, CDR1 is SGHRS, CDR2 YFSETQ. This CDR3 contains 16 residues. The ends were cut back, 4 bases at V and 0 bases at J, with 13 bases in the middle.

The rearrangement joins TRBV6-2 or TRBV6-3 to TRBJ2-6; the D is unclear. Germline assignment: CDR1 MNHEY and CDR2 SVGEGT. Deletions cut 6 bases from V and 0 bases from J, with 6 bases between. The CDR3 contains 14 residues. CDR3 nucleotides: TGTGCCAGCAGAGTGAGCTCTGGGGCCAACGTCCTGACTTTC. Protein sequence: CASRVSSGANVLTF.

Only a few counts were recorded for this clonotype. The genes are TRBV19 and TRBJ1-1; 7 bases agree with TRBD1. After removal of 8 bases from V and 0 bases from J, the junction contained 18 bases not matched to a gene. This CDR3 region has 18 residues. Germline V gives CDR1 LNHDA, CDR2 SQIVND (reference sequence). The chain's CDR3 is CASRYPTGIGGMNTEAFF. The CDR3 region has the DNA TGTGCCAGTCGTTACCCGACAGGGATTGGGGGTATGAACACTGAAGCTTTCTTT.

The sample holds many counts of this clonotype. The chain links TRBV9 to TRBJ2-2; D is ambiguous. Trimming took 0 bases from V and 3 from J, leaving 12 bases between them. The CDR3 is 16 residues long. Germline V lookup: CDR1 SGDLS, CDR2 YYNGEE. The CDR3 loop is CASSVEPTKYTGELFF. The CDR3 nucleotides are TGTGCCAGCAGCGTAGAGCCGACGAAGTACACCGGGGAGCTGTTTTTT.

In its sample, this clonotype was seen a few times. The V and J genes are TRBV7-9 and TRBJ1-1, with D unclear. The CDR3 totals 14 residues. Trimming removed 1 base at V and 4 bases at J, with 10 bases between. Germline CDR1 reads SEHNR; CDR2 reads FQNEAQ (reference sequence). The CDR3 DNA reads TGTGCCAGCAGCTTAGGGGCCCTGGGCACTGAAGCTTTCTTT. Residues: CASSLGALGTEAFF.

This clonotype occurred many times. The rearrangement uses TRBV6-6 and TRBJ1-1; 7 bases map to TRBD1. Germline V gives CDR1 MNHNY, CDR2 SVGAGI (reference sequence). The CDR3 loop spans 14 amino acids. Trimming took 0 bases from V and 10 from J; bases not matched to a gene: 8. This chain's CDR3 is CASSYSGTAGLAFF. CDR3 DNA: TGTGCCAGCAGTTACTCCGGGACAGCGGGTCTAGCTTTCTTT.

This clonotype was detected many times. The chain employs TRBV29-1 and TRBJ2-3, with D perhaps TRBD2 (6 bases). The ends were cut back, 4 bases at V and 2 bases at J, with 10 bases in the middle. The CDR3 sequence is 13 residues long. Germline loops: CDR1 SQVTM, CDR2 ANQGSEA. In DNA form, the CDR3 reads TGCAGCGTTGGCGGGGCGAACACAGATACGCAGTATTTT. Translated, it gives CSVGGANTDTQYF.

The J gene is TRBJ1-4, the V gene TRBV6-1; perhaps TRBD1 as D (5 bases). Germline loops: CDR1 MNHNS, CDR2 SASEGT. Trimming took 8 bases from V and 8 from J, leaving 12 bases between them. The CDR3 is made up of 12 amino acids. The CDR3 coding sequence is TGTGCCAGCGGGGGGTTTGAAGAAAAACTGTTTTTT. It is translated as CASGGFEEKLFF.

V and J are TRBV4-1 and TRBJ1-2, with 9 bases fitting TRBD1. J gave up 4 bases and V 6 bases, and 9 bases lay outside the gene matches. This CDR3 contains 15 residues. Per germline, CDR1 MGHRA and CDR2 YSYEKL. This CDR3 is CASSQLRDRAYGYTF. CDR3 DNA sequence: TGCGCCAGCAGTCAACTCCGGGACAGGGCCTATGGCTACACCTTC.

The J gene is TRBJ2-2, the V gene TRBV6-1; D gene ambiguous. The germline V gene encodes CDR1 MNHNS and CDR2 SASEGT. V was pared by 7 bases and J by 7 bases, with 16 bases between. There are 14 residues in the CDR3. DNA of the CDR3: TGTGCCAGCACCCCGGCAGTTGTAGTCGGGGAGCTGTTTTTT. This encodes CASTPAVVVGELFF.

The CDR3 bases are TGCGCCAGCAGCCAAGAAAGGACAGGGTCAGAAAAACTGTTTTTT. Its translation is CASSQERTGSEKLFF. The chain has TRBV4-1 and TRBJ1-4, with 8 positions matching TRBD1. Germline V gives CDR1 MGHRA, CDR2 YSYEKL. The CDR3 length is 15 residues. J was trimmed by 8 bases and V by 0 bases; bases with no gene match: 5.

In this sample, this clonotype turned up many times. This rearrangement joins TRBV5-5 to TRBJ2-2, with TRBD1 identical over 8 bases. CDR3 length: 16 residues. With 0 bases clipped from V and 7 bases from J, the junction kept 8 bases outside the gene matches. The germline V gene encodes CDR1 SGHKS and CDR2 YYEKEE (reference sequence). As DNA, the CDR3 is TGTGCCAGCAGCTTGGCCCCGCGACAGGGGAACGGGGAGCTGTTTTTT. Translated: CASSLAPRQGNGELFF.